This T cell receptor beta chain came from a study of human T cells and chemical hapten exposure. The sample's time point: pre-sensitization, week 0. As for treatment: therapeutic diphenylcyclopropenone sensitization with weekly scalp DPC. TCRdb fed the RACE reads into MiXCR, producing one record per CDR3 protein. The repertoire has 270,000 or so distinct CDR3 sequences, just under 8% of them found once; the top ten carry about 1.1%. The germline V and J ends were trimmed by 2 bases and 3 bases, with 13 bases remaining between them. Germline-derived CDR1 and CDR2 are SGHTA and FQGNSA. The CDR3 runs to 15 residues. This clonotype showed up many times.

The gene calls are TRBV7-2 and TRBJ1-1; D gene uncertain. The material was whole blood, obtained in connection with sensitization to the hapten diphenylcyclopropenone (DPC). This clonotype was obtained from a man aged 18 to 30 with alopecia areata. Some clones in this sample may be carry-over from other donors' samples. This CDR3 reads CASSLTAYLHTEAFF. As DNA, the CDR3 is TGTGCCAGCAGCTTAACAGCTTACCTTCACACTGAAGCTTTCTTT.